Described below is a single T cell receptor (beta chain) sequence and its context. What it recognizes is unknown. Treatment of any kind had been given to no patient before thyroid surgery. This entry comes from a study of metastatic and nonmetastatic thyroid tumors. General study points: Significantly greater TCR beta diversity was reportedly found in malignant thyroid tumors than in benign nodules (in blood and tumor).

Authors' data handling: Clinicopathological groups supplied CDR3 differences that were used to build a distant-metastasis classifier for papillary thyroid cancer. TCRdb ran MiXCR on the PCR reads. None of the V and J calls come from the authors' own analysis; TCRdb made them. There are more than 65,000 clones in the sample; over 12% occur only once, and approximately 7% lies in the top ten. This CDR3 has 22 residues. Losses at the gene ends were 1 base for V and 2 bases for J; bases not matched to a gene: 22. The germline V gene has CDR1 LGHNA and CDR2 YSLEER. This receptor was identified in a male donor with papillary thyroid cancer or a benign thyroid nodule (not recorded which). Some clones in this sample may be carry-over from other donors' samples. The sample consisted of blood. The chain carries TRBV4-3 and TRBJ2-1, with 8 bases that match TRBD2. The chain's CDR3 is CASSQGLKTGGPDPITYNEQFF. CDR3 nucleotides: TGCGCCAGCAGCCAAGGATTGAAGACGGGAGGGCCTGATCCCATTACCTACAATGAGCAGTTCTTC.